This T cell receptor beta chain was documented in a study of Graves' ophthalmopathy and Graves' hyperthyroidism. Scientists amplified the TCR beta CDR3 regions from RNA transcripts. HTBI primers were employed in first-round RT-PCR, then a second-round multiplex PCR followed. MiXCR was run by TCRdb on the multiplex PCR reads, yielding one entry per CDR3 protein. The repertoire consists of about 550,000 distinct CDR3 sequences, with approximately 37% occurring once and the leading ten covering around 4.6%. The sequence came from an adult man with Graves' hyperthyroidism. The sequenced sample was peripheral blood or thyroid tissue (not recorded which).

The CDR3 reads CAWSVSTYEQYF. The CDR3 region has the DNA TGTGCCTGGAGTGTCTCGACCTACGAGCAGTACTTC. J is TRBJ2-7 and V is TRBV30; D is unresolved. The germline V gene encodes CDR1 GTSNPN and CDR2 SVGIG (reference sequence). V was pared by 0 bases and J by 2 bases, with 5 bases between. This CDR3 is 12 amino acids long.